These 18 T cell receptor beta chains were all obtained from the same sample, sequenced in a study of T cell changes during pregnancy in multiple sclerosis. The assay was immunoSEQ multiplex PCR, and TCRdb's table has in-frame clones only and misses some. The repertoire has 69,000 or so clones, over 75% of them found once; the top ten carry about 0.31%. Here the sequenced sample was CD4+ T cells from peripheral blood mononuclear cells, taken in the third trimester of pregnancy. Receptors originate from a female donor in good health, enrolled as a control in a pregnancy study.

The chain recombines TRBV5-4 with TRBJ2-1; D uncertain. V lost 1 base, J lost 0 bases, and 8 bases lay in between. Germline V gene lookup returns CDR1 SGHNT and CDR2 YYREEE (reference sequence). CDR3 size: 15 residues. This chain's CDR3 is CASSLYSSSYNEQFF. The CDR3 bases are TGTGCCAGCAGCTTGTACTCTAGCTCCTACAATGAGCAGTTCTTC.

V usage is TRBV19 and J usage is TRBJ1-4; TRBD1 aligns across 9 bases. The germline CDR1 and CDR2 sequences are LNHDA and SQIVND (reference sequence). This CDR3 is built from 14 residues. The V gene end was trimmed by 5 bases and the J gene end by 12 bases; junction bases not matched to a gene: 10. DNA for the CDR3: TGTGCCAGTAGTGCGACAGGGGGTACCTTCCAACTGTTTTTT. Translated: CASSATGGTFQLFF.

J is TRBJ1-5 and V is TRBV29-1, with D perhaps TRBD1 (5 bases). Germline V gene lookup returns CDR1 SQVTM and CDR2 ANQGSEA. Trimming left V 2 bases short and J 5 bases short, with 10 bases between. The CDR3 contains 13 residues. DNA for the CDR3: TGCAGCGTTGAACAGGGTAGGGATCAGCCCCAGCATTTT. Protein sequence: CSVEQGRDQPQHF.

The chain employs TRBV5-4 and TRBJ1-5; weak D call: TRBD1 (5 bases). The germline V and J ends were trimmed by 4 bases and 0 bases, with 14 bases remaining between them. The germline gives CDR1 SGHNT, CDR2 YYREEE (reference sequence). The CDR3 has 16 residues. The CDR3 nucleotides are TGTGCCAGCAGCCGGGGGGGTTTGGATAGCAATCAGCCCCAGCATTTT. Its translation is CASSRGGLDSNQPQHF.

This clone occurred a few times. The chain employs TRBV30 and TRBJ1-1; the match to TRBD1 covers 7 bases. The CDR3 runs 14 residues. CDR1 GTSNPN and CDR2 SVGIG come from the germline V gene (reference sequence). J gave up 4 bases and V 3 bases, and 8 bases lay outside the gene matches. CDR3 nucleotides: TGTGCCTGGAGGGGCGGGACAGCCAGCACTGAAGCTTTCTTT. Residues: CAWRGGTASTEAFF.

This rearrangement joins TRBV19 to TRBJ2-2; D perhaps matches TRBD1 (5 bases). V gave up 6 bases and J gave up 4 bases, with 12 bases separating them. The CDR3 loop spans 14 amino acids. Germline V gives CDR1 LNHDA, CDR2 SQIVND (reference sequence). The CDR3 here is CASSTQGGTGELFF. CDR3 in DNA: TGTGCCAGTAGCACCCAGGGCGGCACCGGGGAGCTGTTTTTT.

The chain joins TRBV27 to TRBJ2-7; D perhaps matches TRBD1 (6 bases). The V gene lost 3 bases and the J gene lost 0 bases, with 9 bases spanning the gap. This CDR3 has 14 residues. The V gene's germline CDR1 is MNHEY and CDR2 SMNVEV (reference sequence). The CDR3 nucleotides are TGTGCCAGCAGTTTCACAGGGAGCTCCTACGAGCAGTACTTC. Translated, it gives CASSFTGSSYEQYF.

V usage is TRBV2 and J usage is TRBJ1-2; maybe TRBD1 (6 bases). The length of the CDR3 is 14 residues. The germline V gene has CDR1 SNHLY and CDR2 FYNNEI. Trimming took 4 bases from V and 4 from J, leaving 13 bases between them. The DNA of the CDR3 is TGTGCCAGCAGTGGAGGGGGTGGGCTCTATGGCTACACCTTC. It encodes CASSGGGGLYGYTF.

Note on this clone: Other DNA sequences within the sample encode an identical CDR3. The chain links TRBV15 to TRBJ2-3, with TRBD2 matching over 10 bases. Trimming at V came to 3 bases and at J to 3 bases, leaving 6 bases not matched to a gene. The CDR3 runs to 16 residues. Germline V gene sequence: CDR1 LNHNV, CDR2 YYDKDF (reference sequence). DNA of the CDR3: TGTGCCACCAGCAGTGGATTAGCGGGGGGTACAGATACGCAGTATTTT. Protein: CATSSGLAGGTDTQYF.

The J gene is TRBJ1-4, the V gene TRBV2, with D perhaps matching TRBD1 (5 bases). This CDR3 spans 14 amino acids. CDR1 SNHLY and CDR2 FYNNEI come from the germline V gene. V lost 6 bases to trimming and J lost 3 bases, with 11 bases between them. The CDR3 DNA follows: TGTGCCAGCAGCTTGGGGGGGTCTAATGAAAAACTGTTTTTT. Translated, it gives CASSLGGSNEKLFF.

J is TRBJ1-2 and V is TRBV5-1; TRBD1 matches 7 bases. Trimming cost V 0 bases and J 7 bases; bases outside gene matches: 12. The CDR3 runs 16 residues. CDR1 is SGHRS, CDR2 YFSETQ, per germline. The DNA for the CDR3 is TGCGCCAGCAGCTTGGATGGGACAGCTCCGAGTAGTGGCTACACCTTC. Protein sequence: CASSLDGTAPSSGYTF.

The chain uses TRBV7-6 and TRBJ2-5; 11 bases are a match to TRBD2. Trimming removed 2 bases from V and 1 base from J; junction bases left unmatched: 9. Looked up from germline, CDR1 is SGHVS and CDR2 is FNYEAQ. This CDR3 is built from 18 residues. The CDR3 reads CASSLSLAGGASQETQYF. The DNA of the CDR3 is TGTGCCAGCAGCTTAAGTCTAGCGGGGGGCGCGAGCCAAGAGACCCAGTACTTC.

The chain joins TRBV7-2 to TRBJ1-5, with D perhaps matching TRBD1 (5 bases). The V gene lost 3 bases and the J gene lost 3 bases, with 15 bases spanning the gap. Germline V gene sequence: CDR1 SGHTA, CDR2 FQGNSA. The CDR3 loop spans 16 amino acids. CDR3 sequence reads: CASSLGRQGTNQPQHF. The CDR3 DNA follows: TGTGCCAGCAGCTTGGGGCGGCAGGGTACCAATCAGCCCCAGCATTTT.

The chain joins TRBV12-5 to TRBJ2-4; a possible D gene is TRBD1 (5 bases). Per the germline V gene, CDR1 is LGHNT and CDR2 is FRNRAP. The CDR3 totals 12 residues. V was cut by 1 base and J by 7 bases, with 5 bases left in between. The CDR3 DNA reads TGTGCTAGTGGTTTGGACAGGAACATTCAGTACTTC. Protein: CASGLDRNIQYF.

The rearrangement links TRBV5-1 to TRBJ2-7, with 8 nucleotides matching TRBD1. CDR3 length: 15 residues. Germline trimming cut 4 bases from V and 3 bases from J; bases unmatched to any gene: 9. Germline V gene lookup returns CDR1 SGHRS and CDR2 YFSETQ. The CDR3 bases are TGCGCCAGCAGCCCTTTGCAGGGGGCGAACTACGAGCAGTACTTC. Its translation: CASSPLQGANYEQYF.

V usage is TRBV7-2 and J usage is TRBJ1-5; 11 nucleotides match TRBD1. Unmatched junction bases numbered 5, after V lost 2 bases and J lost 5 bases. Germline lookup yields CDR1 SGHTA and CDR2 FQGNSA. CDR3 length equals 16 residues. CDR3 coding DNA: TGTGCCAGCAGCTTAAGGTCGGGACAGGGGGATCAGCCCCAGCATTTT. Its translation is CASSLRSGQGDQPQHF.

The V call is TRBV4-3, the J call TRBJ1-5; 9 bases agree with TRBD1. The CDR3 extends over 17 amino acids. Losses at the gene ends were 0 bases for V and 1 base for J; bases not matched to a gene: 4. Germline CDR1 reads LGHNA; CDR2 reads YSLEER. CDR3 coding DNA: TGCGCCAGCAGCCAAGATCTCGGGACAGGGAGCAATCAGCCCCAGCATTTT. Protein sequence: CASSQDLGTGSNQPQHF.

V and J are TRBV19 and TRBJ1-1, with D possibly being TRBD1 (5 bases). V was trimmed by 8 bases and J by 1 base, leaving 17 bases between them. Germline V gene data show CDR1 as LNHDA and CDR2 as SQIVND (reference sequence). The CDR3 contains 15 residues. CDR3 DNA sequence: TGTGCCAGTTACGGGGGGGGTACAAGGAACACTGAAGCTTTCTTT. Protein sequence: CASYGGGTRNTEAFF.